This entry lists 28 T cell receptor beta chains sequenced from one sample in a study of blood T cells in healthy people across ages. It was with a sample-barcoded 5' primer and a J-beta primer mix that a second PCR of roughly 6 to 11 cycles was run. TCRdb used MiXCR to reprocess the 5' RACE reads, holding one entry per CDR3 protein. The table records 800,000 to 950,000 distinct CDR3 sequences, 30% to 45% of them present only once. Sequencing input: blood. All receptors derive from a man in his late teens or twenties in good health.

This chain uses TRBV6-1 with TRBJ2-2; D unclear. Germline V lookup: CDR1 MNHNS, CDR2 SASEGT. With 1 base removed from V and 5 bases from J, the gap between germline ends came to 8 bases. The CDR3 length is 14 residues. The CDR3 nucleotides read TGTGCCAGCAGTGAAGGAATATCGACCGGGGAGCTGTTTTTT. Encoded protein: CASSEGISTGELFF.

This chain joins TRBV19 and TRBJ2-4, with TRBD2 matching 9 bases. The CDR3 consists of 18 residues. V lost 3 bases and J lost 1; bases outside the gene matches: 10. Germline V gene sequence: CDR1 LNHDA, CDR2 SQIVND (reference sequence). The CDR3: CASSMRGGNGRAKNIQYF. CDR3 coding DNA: TGTGCCAGTAGTATGCGGGGGGGCAATGGTCGTGCCAAAAACATTCAGTACTTC.

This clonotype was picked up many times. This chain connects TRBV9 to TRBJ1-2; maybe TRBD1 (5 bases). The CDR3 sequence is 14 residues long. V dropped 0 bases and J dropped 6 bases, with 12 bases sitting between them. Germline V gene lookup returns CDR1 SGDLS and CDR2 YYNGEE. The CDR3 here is CASSVAGGGNGYTF. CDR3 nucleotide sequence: TGTGCCAGCAGCGTAGCAGGCGGGGGGAATGGCTACACCTTC.

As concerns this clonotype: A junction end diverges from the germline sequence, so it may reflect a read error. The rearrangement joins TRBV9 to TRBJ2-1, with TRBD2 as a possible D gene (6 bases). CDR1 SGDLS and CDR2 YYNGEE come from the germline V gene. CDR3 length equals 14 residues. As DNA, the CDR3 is TGTGCCAGCAGCGGGGGACTCTCCCACAATGAGCAGTTCTTC. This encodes CASSGGLSHNEQFF.

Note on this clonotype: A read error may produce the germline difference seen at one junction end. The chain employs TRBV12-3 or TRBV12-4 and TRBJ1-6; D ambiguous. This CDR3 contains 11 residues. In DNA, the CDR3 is TGTGCCAGCAGGAATGGTTCACCCCCCCACTTT. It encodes CASRNGSPPHF.

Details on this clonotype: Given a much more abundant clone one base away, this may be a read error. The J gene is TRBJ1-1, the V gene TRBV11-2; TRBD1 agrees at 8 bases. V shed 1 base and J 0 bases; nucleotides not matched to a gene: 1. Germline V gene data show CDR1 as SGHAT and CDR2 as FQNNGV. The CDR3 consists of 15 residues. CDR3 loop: CASSLAGQVNTEAFF. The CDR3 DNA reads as TGTGCCAGCAGCTTAGCGGGACAGGTGAACACTGAAGCTTTCTTT.

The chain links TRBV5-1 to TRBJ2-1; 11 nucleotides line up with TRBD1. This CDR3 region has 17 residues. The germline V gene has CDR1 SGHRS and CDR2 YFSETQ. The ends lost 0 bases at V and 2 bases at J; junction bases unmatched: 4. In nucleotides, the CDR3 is TGCGCCAGCAGCTTGGCACGGACAGGGGGCGCCTACAATGAGCAGTTCTTC. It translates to CASSLARTGGAYNEQFF.

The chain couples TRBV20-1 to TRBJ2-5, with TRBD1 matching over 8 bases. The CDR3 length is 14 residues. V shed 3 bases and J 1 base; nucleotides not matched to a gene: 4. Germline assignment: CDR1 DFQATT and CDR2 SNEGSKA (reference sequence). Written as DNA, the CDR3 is TGCAGTGCTAGCGACAGGGGAGGCCAAGAGACCCAGTACTTC. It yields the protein CSASDRGGQETQYF.

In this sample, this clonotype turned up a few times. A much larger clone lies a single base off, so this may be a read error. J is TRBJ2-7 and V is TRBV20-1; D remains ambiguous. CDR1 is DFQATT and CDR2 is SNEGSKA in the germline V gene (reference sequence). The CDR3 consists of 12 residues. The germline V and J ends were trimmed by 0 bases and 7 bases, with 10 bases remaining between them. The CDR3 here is CSARENADEQYF. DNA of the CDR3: TGCAGTGCTAGAGAGAATGCAGATGAGCAGTACTTC.

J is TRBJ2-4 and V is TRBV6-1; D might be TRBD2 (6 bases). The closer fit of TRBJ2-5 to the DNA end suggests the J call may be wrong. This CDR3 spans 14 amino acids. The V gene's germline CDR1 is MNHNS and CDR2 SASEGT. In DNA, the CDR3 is TGTGCCAGCAGTGTGGGGGGAAAGCAGGAGACCCAGTACTTC. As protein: CASSVGGKQETQYF.

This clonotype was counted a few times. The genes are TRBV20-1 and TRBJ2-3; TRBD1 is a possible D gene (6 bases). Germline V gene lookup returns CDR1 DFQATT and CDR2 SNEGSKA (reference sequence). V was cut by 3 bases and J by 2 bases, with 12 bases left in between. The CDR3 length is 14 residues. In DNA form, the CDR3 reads TGCAGTGCTAGCCGGGACACCCTCACAGATACGCAGTATTTT. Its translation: CSASRDTLTDTQYF.

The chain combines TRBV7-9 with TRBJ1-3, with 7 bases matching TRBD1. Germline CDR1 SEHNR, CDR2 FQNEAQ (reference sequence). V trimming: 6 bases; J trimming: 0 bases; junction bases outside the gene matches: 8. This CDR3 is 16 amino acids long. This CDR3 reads CASSSGGPLSGNTIYF. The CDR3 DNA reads TGTGCCAGCAGTTCAGGGGGTCCCCTCTCTGGAAACACCATATATTTT.

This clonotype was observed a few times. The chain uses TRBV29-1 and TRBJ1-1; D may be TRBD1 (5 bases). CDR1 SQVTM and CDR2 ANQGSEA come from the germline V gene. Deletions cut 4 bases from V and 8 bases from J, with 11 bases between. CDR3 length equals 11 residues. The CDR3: CSVGNKGEAFF. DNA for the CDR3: TGCAGCGTTGGGAACAAGGGGGAAGCTTTCTTT.

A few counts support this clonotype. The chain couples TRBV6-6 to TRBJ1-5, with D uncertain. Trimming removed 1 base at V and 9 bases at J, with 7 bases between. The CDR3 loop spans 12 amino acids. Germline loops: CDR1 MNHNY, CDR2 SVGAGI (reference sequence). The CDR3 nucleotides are TGTGCCAGCAGTTACTTGGATCGGCCCCAGCATTTT. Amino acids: CASSYLDRPQHF.

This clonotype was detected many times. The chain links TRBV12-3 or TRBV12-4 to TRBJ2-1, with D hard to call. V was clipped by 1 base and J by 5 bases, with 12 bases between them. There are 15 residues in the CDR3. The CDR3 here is CASSLDLTYNNEQFF. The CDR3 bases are TGTGCCAGCAGTTTAGATCTGACATACAACAATGAGCAGTTCTTC.

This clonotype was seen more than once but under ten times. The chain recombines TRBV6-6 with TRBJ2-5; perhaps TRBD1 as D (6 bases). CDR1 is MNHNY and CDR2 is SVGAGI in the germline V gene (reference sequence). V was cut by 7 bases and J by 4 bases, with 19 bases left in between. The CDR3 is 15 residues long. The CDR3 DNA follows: TGTGCCAGCAAAGACCCGGGACAACCTGCAGAGACCCAGTACTTC. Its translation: CASKDPGQPAETQYF.

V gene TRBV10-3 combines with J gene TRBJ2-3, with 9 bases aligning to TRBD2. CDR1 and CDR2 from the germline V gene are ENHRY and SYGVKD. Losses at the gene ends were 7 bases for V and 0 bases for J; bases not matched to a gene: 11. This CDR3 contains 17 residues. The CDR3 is CAINPRAGGTSTDTQYF. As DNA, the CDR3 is TGTGCCATCAACCCAAGGGCGGGGGGGACTAGCACAGATACGCAGTATTTT.

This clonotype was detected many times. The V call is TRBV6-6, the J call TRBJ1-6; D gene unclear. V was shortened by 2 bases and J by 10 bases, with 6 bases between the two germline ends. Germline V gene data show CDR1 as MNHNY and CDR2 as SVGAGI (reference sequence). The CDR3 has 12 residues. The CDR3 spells CASSYEGSPLHF. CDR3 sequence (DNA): TGTGCCAGCAGTTACGAGGGCTCACCCCTCCACTTT.

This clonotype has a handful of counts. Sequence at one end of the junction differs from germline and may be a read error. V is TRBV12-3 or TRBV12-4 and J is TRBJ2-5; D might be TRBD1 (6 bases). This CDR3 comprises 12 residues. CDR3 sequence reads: CAVGGQVEAQYF. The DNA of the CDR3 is TGTGCCGTAGGGGGTCAGGTAGAGGCCCAGTACTTC.

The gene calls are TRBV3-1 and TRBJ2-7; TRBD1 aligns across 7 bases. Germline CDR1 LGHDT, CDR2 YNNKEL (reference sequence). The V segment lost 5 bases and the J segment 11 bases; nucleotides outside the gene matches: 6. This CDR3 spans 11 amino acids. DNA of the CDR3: TGTGCCAGCAGCGACAGGGCGATGGAGTACTTC. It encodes CASSDRAMEYF.

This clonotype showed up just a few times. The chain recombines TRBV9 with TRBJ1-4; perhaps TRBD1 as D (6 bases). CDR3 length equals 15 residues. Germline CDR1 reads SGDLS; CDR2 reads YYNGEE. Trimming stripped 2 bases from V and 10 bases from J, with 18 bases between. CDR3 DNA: TGTGCCAGCAGCGTTAGCCGGGACCCCAGGGGAAAACTGTTTTTT. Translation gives CASSVSRDPRGKLFF.

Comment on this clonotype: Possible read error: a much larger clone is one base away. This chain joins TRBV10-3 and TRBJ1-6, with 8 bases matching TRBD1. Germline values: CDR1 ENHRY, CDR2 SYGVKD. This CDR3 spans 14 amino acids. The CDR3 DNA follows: TGTGCCATCTCCGGGACAGGCCGGAATTCACCCCTCCGCTTT. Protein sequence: CAISGTGRNSPLRF.

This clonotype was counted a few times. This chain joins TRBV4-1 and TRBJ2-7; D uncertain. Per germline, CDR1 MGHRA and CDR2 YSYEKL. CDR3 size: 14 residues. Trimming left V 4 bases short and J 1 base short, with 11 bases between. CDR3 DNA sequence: TGCGCCAGCAGCCCGATAAGAACATCCTACGAGCAGTACTTC. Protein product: CASSPIRTSYEQYF.

The CDR3 here is CASSQNRGGTEAFF. The CDR3 bases are TGTGCCAGCAGCCAGAACAGGGGTGGAACTGAAGCTTTCTTT. The V and J genes are TRBV7-2 and TRBJ1-1; 7 bases line up with TRBD1. The CDR3 consists of 14 residues. J lost 5 bases, V lost 5 bases, and 8 bases had no gene match. Germline V gene lookup returns CDR1 SGHTA and CDR2 FQGNSA.

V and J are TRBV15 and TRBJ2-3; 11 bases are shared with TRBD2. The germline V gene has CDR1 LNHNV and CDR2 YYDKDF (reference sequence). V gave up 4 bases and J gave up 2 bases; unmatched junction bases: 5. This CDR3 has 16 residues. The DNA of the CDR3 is TGTGCCACCAGCACGGGACTAGCGGTTATCACAGATACGCAGTATTTT. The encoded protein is CATSTGLAVITDTQYF.

As DNA, the CDR3 is TGTGCCACCAGCAGAGATCTGGCAGTGGAGACCCAGTACTTC. Translation gives CATSRDLAVETQYF. The chain uses TRBV15 and TRBJ2-5; D gene unclear. V gave up 0 bases and J gave up 5 bases, with 10 bases separating them. Looked up from germline, CDR1 is LNHNV and CDR2 is YYDKDF (reference sequence). The length of the CDR3 is 14 residues.

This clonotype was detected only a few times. The CDR3 DNA sequence: TGCGCCAGCAGCCAAGGATTGGGTGTTAACTATGGCTACACCTTC. This translates into CASSQGLGVNYGYTF. The V gene is TRBV4-1, the J gene TRBJ1-2; no definite D call. Germline CDR1 reads MGHRA; CDR2 reads YSYEKL. The CDR3 has 15 amino acids. Trimming pared 1 base from V and 1 base from J, leaving 10 bases between.

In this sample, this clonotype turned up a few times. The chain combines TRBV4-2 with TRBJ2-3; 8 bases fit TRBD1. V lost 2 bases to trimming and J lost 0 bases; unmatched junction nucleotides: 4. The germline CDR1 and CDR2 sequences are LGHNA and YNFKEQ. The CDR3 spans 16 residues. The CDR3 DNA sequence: TGTGCCAGCAGCCAAAGGACAGGGTTTAGCACAGATACGCAGTATTTT. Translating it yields CASSQRTGFSTDTQYF.